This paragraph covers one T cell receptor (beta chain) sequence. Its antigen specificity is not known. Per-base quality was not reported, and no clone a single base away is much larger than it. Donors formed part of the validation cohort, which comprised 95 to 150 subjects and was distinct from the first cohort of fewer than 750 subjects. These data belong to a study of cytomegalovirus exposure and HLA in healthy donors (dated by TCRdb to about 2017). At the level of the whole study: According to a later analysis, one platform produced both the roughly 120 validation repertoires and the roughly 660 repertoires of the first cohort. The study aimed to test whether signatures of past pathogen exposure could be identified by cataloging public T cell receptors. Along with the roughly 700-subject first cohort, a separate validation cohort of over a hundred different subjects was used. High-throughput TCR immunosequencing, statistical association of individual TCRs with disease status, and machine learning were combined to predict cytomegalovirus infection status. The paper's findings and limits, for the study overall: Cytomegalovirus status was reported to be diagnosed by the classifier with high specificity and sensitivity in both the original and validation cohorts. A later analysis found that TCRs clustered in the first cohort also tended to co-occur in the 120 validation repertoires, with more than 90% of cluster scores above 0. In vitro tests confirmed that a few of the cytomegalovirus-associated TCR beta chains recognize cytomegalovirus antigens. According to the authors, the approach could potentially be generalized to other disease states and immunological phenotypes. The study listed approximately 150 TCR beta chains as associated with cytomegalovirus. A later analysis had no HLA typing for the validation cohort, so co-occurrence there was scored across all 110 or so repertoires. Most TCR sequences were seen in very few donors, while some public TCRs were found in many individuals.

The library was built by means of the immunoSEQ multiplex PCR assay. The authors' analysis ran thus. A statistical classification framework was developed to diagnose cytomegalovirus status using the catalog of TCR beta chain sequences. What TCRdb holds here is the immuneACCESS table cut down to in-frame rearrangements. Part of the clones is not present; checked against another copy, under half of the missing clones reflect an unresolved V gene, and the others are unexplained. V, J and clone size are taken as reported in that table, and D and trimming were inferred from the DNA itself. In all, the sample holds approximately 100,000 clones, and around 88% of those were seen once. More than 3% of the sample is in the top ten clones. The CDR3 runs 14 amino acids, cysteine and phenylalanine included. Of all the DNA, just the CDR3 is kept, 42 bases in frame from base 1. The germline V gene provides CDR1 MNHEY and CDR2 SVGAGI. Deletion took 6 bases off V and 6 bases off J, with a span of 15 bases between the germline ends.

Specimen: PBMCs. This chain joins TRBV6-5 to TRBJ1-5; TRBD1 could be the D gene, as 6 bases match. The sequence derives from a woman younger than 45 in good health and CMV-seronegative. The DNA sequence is TGTGCCAGCAGATTAACAGGGTTAAGTCAGCCCCAGCATTTT. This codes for CASRLTGLSQPQHF.